These T cell receptor beta chains were read from a single sample in a study of HIV-infected patients and healthy controls. From the 5' RACE reads, TCRdb called clonotypes with MiXCR, one entry per CDR3 protein. The data show under 25,000 distinct CDR3 sequences, 8% to 10% seen once. The sequencing sample was made of blood. These receptors came from an adult in good health. The CDR3 runs from the conserved cysteine through the conserved F or W. A D gene is named only where the DNA matches it firmly. A clone size is listed for some rows: how often the clone was seen (once, few, many), or a class if it is expanded.

size: medium-sized; D: TRBD1; V: TRBV12-3/TRBV12-4; J: TRBJ1-3; CDR3: CASSGLTGEFGNTIYF; DNA: TGTGCCAGCAGTGGGCTGACAGGGGAATTTGGAAACACCATATATTTT
size: many; D: NA; V: TRBV5-1; J: TRBJ2-1; CDR3: CASREGSVPYNEQFF; DNA: TGCGCCAGCAGGGAGGGGTCGGTGCCCTACAATGAGCAGTTCTTC
size: NA; D: NA; V: TRBV11-1; J: TRBJ1-1; CDR3: CASRWTPENTEAFF; DNA: TGTGCCAGCCGATGGACACCGGAGAACACTGAAGCTTTCTTT
size: many; D: NA; V: TRBV7-9; J: TRBJ1-1; CDR3: CASTPTAMNTEAFF; DNA: TGTGCCAGCACCCCGACAGCTATGAACACTGAAGCTTTCTTT
size: many; D: TRBD2; V: TRBV7-9; J: TRBJ2-5; CDR3: CASSPLAIQETQYF; DNA: TGTGCCAGCAGCCCACTAGCGATTCAAGAGACCCAGTACTTC
size: medium-sized; D: TRBD2; V: TRBV3-1; J: TRBJ2-3; CDR3: CASSQVSSGGEYTDTQYF; DNA: TGTGCCAGCAGCCAAGTTTCTAGCGGGGGGGAATACACAGATACGCAGTATTTT
size: many; D: NA; V: TRBV7-9; J: TRBJ1-1; CDR3: CASSQGVRNTEAFF; DNA: TGTGCCAGCAGCCAAGGGGTAAGGAACACTGAAGCTTTCTTT
size: many; D: NA; V: TRBV6-5; J: TRBJ1-5; CDR3: CASRGQLNQPQHF; DNA: TGTGCCAGCAGAGGACAGCTCAATCAGCCCCAGCATTTT
size: many; D: NA; V: TRBV12-3/TRBV12-4; J: TRBJ2-2; CDR3: CASSSRGTGELFF; DNA: TGTGCCAGCAGTTCCAGGGGCACCGGGGAGCTGTTTTTT
size: few; D: TRBD2; V: TRBV2; J: TRBJ2-1; CDR3: CASILGSGGNEQFF; DNA: TGTGCCAGCATCCTGGGCTCCGGGGGGAATGAGCAGTTCTTC
size: medium-sized; D: TRBD2; V: TRBV20-1; J: TRBJ2-1; CDR3: CSARPGLAGAFSYNEQFF; DNA: TGCAGTGCTAGGCCGGGACTAGCGGGAGCGTTCTCCTACAATGAGCAGTTCTTC
size: many; D: NA; V: TRBV12-5; J: TRBJ1-1; CDR3: CASGPPGGTEAFF; DNA: TGTGCTAGTGGTCCCCCCGGTGGCACTGAAGCTTTCTTT
size: many; D: TRBD1; V: TRBV28; J: TRBJ2-7; CDR3: CASSRGRGREQYF; DNA: TGTGCCAGCAGTCGCGGCAGGGGGCGCGAGCAGTACTTC
size: many; D: TRBD2; V: TRBV20-1; J: TRBJ2-7; CDR3: CSAKLVAGGGEQYF; DNA: TGCAGTGCTAAATTAGTAGCGGGGGGGGGCGAGCAGTACTTC
size: many; D: NA; V: TRBV7-9; J: TRBJ2-3; CDR3: CASSLRRAPTDTQYF; DNA: TGTGCCAGCAGCTTGCGCCGGGCACCCACAGATACGCAGTATTTT
size: many; D: NA; V: TRBV5-6; J: TRBJ2-1; CDR3: CASSLAGQYNEQFF; DNA: TGTGCCAGCAGCCTGGCGGGCCAATACAATGAGCAGTTCTTC
size: few; D: TRBD1; V: TRBV3-1; J: TRBJ2-5; CDR3: CASRYRGTEETQYF; DNA: TGTGCCAGCAGATACCGTGGGACAGAAGAGACCCAGTACTTC
size: many; D: NA; V: TRBV6-2/TRBV6-3; J: TRBJ2-3; CDR3: CASSLLSRTTDTQYF; DNA: TGTGCCAGCAGCCTTCTATCGCGGACCACAGATACGCAGTATTTT
size: many; D: NA; V: TRBV10-3; J: TRBJ2-7; CDR3: CAISESRDTEQYF; DNA: TGTGCCATCAGTGAGTCGAGGGACACCGAGCAGTACTTC
size: many; D: TRBD2; V: TRBV6-2/TRBV6-3; J: TRBJ2-3; CDR3: CASSYSMRAGDTDTQYF; DNA: TGTGCCAGCAGTTACTCGATGAGAGCGGGGGACACAGATACGCAGTATTTT
size: many; D: TRBD1; V: TRBV6-2/TRBV6-3; J: TRBJ1-5; CDR3: CASRNGDRARYQPQHF; DNA: TGTGCCAGCAGAAATGGGGACAGGGCCCGCTATCAGCCCCAGCATTTT
size: many; D: TRBD2; V: TRBV5-1; J: TRBJ2-7; CDR3: CASSLVAGGETRQYF; DNA: TGCGCCAGCAGCTTGGTAGCGGGAGGGGAGACTCGGCAGTACTTC